This TCR beta chain was sequenced during a study of OX40 agonist ivuxolimab in advanced cancers. Study at large: Males comprised 70% to 85% of the group, whose mean age was roughly 64 years (range about 20 to 85).

General study results and limits: Dosing at 0.1 to 3.0 mg/kg was accompanied by clonal expansion of CD4+ and CD8+ blood T cells by week 6.

In germline, CDR1 is MNHNS, CDR2 SASEGT. V was shortened by 1 base and J by 1 base, with 4 bases between the two germline ends. This CDR3 has 13 amino acids. Sampling times: baseline, cycle 4 day 1, cycle 7 day 1. Sequencing used immunoSEQ multiplex PCR; TCRdb keeps in-frame clones, though not all of them. The data show approximately 92,000 clones, around 95% seen once. Note on this clone: Its antigen remains unidentified.

This sequence originates from an adult with an advanced solid tumor such as melanoma, head and neck, liver or kidney cancer. The chain is built from TRBV6-1 and TRBJ1-1; no reliable D call. This specimen was CD4+ or CD8+ T cells sorted from blood, taken in a trial of the OX40 agonist ivuxolimab. The CDR3 here is CASSEGANTEAFF. CDR3 in DNA: TGTGCCAGCAGTGAAGGGGCGAACACTGAAGCTTTCTTT.